This T cell receptor beta chain was identified during a study of cytomegalovirus exposure and HLA in healthy donors. The V and J ends lost 1 base and 4 bases, in that order; junction bases with no gene match: 3. Germline CDR1 and CDR2: KGHSH and LQKENI. The CDR3 has 14 amino acids. 60 Vbeta and 13 Jbeta primers were used in PCR. Only in-frame clones appear in the TCRdb table, and some are missing; sequencing was by immunoSEQ multiplex PCR. The table records over 100,000 clones, approximately 78% of them present only once. The source is a female donor in good health and CMV-seronegative. The chain links TRBV18 to TRBJ1-2; 7 positions match TRBD1. Sample: PBMCs. CDR3 DNA: TGTGCCAGCTCACCACTTGACAGGGCCTATGGCTACACCTTC. Amino acid sequence: CASSPLDRAYGYTF.